The present T cell receptor (beta chain) was sequenced within a study of T-cell reconstitution after alpha-beta-depleted transplantation in children. V was clipped by 3 bases and J by 7 bases; unmatched bases: 8. The CDR3 sequence is 16 residues long. Per germline, CDR1 LNHNV and CDR2 YYDKDF (reference sequence). This clonotype was recorded at least ten times. Unique molecular identifiers tagged the TCRbeta library. TCRdb called the PCR reads again in MiXCR, with one record for every CDR3 protein. This sample has a few hundred thousand distinct CDR3 sequences, with approximately 12% found just once. The clonotype comes from a human donor who donated a stem cell graft to a child with combined immunodeficiency. V usage is TRBV15 and J usage is TRBJ2-1; 11 nucleotides line up with TRBD1. The source was PBMCs from the stem cell graft donor, collected from the stem cell graft. The CDR3 sequence: CATSREGTGGSNEQFF. Here the CDR3 DNA reads TGTGCCACCAGCAGGGAAGGGACAGGGGGAAGTAATGAGCAGTTCTTC.